These 6 T cell receptor beta chains were sequenced from one sample in a study of prognosis after radiotherapy for stage I lung cancer. TCR beta CDR3 amplification from genomic DNA was performed by two-round multiplex PCR. The use of primers specific to each TRBV and TRBJ gene characterized first-round PCR. TCRdb used MiXCR to reprocess the multiplex PCR reads, holding one entry per CDR3 protein. The repertoire holds roughly 29,000 distinct CDR3 sequences, with roughly 31% as singletons. The sample in question was PBMCs, obtained before or after stereotactic body radiation therapy (not recorded which). These receptor sequences come from a donor aged 50 or older with non-small cell lung cancer.

Remarks on this clonotype: A single base separates this from a much larger clone, so it may be a read error. The chain combines TRBV9 with TRBJ2-3; 7 positions match TRBD2. The germline gives CDR1 SGDLS, CDR2 YYNGEE. CDR3 size: 17 residues. The CDR3 loop is CASSVEGGISRTDMQYF. In nucleotides, the CDR3 is TGTGCCAGCAGCGTAGAGGGAGGGATTAGTCGCACAGATATGCAGTATTTT. Together with reference TRBV9 and TRBJ2-3, the CDR3 gives the full variable domain: DSGVTQTPKHLITATGQRVTLRCSPRSGDLSVYWYQQSLDQGLQFLIQYYNGEERAKGNILERFSAQQFPDLHSELNLSSLELGDSALYFCASSVEGGISRTDMQYFGPGTRLTVL.

This clonotype was found many times. CDR3: CASSLAAGATGDTQYF. CDR3 bases: TGTGCCAGCAGCTTAGCTGCGGGAGCCACGGGAGATACGCAGTATTTT. The gene calls are TRBV7-9 and TRBJ2-3, with TRBD2 identical over 7 bases. The CDR3 is 16 residues long. The V segment lost 0 bases and the J segment 5 bases; nucleotides outside the gene matches: 8. Per germline, CDR1 SEHNR and CDR2 FQNEAQ (reference sequence).

This clonotype was counted many times. The rearrangement links TRBV7-9 to TRBJ1-2; a possible D gene is TRBD1 (5 bases). The CDR3 spans 15 residues. Trimming left V 4 bases short and J 4 bases short, with 16 bases between. Germline V gene sequence: CDR1 SEHNR, CDR2 FQNEAQ (reference sequence). CDR3 DNA sequence: TGTGCCAGCAGCTATACACGTACAGGTTCCTATGGCTACACCTTC. Translation: CASSYTRTGSYGYTF.

This clonotype was detected ten times or more. The J gene is TRBJ1-1, the V gene TRBV28; D gene ambiguous. V was cut by 0 bases and J by 1 base, with 0 bases left in between. The CDR3 loop spans 12 amino acids. Germline CDR1 reads MDHEN; CDR2 reads SYDVKM. Here the CDR3 reads CASSLWNTEAFF. CDR3 sequence (DNA): TGTGCCAGCAGTTTATGGAACACTGAAGCTTTCTTT. Variable domain in full (rest from reference TRBV28 and TRBJ1-1): DVKVTQSSRYLVKRTGEKVFLECVQDMDHENMFWYRQDPGLGLRLIYFSYDVKMKEKGDIPEGYSVSREKKERFSLILESASTNQTSMYLCASSLWNTEAFFGQGTRLTVV.

In its sample, this clonotype was seen many times. The chain couples TRBV24-1 to TRBJ1-1; D gene ambiguous. This CDR3 contains 13 residues. Trimming took off 1 base at V and 1 base at J, with 3 bases between the two ends. Per the germline V gene, CDR1 is KGHDR and CDR2 is SFDVKD. The DNA of the CDR3 is TGTGCCACCAGTGATTTTGGGAACACTGAAGCTTTCTTT. This encodes CATSDFGNTEAFF.

This clonotype was observed at least ten times. The rearrangement links TRBV28 to TRBJ1-2, with 12 nucleotides matching TRBD1. The CDR3 length is 19 residues. V lost 3 bases, J lost 8 bases, and 19 bases stayed unmatched. The germline V gene has CDR1 MDHEN and CDR2 SYDVKM. CDR3 coding DNA: TGTGCCAGCAGTTTCTTGTTGGTGTTGGGGGACAGGGGGCGTGGGGGCTACACCTTC. Its translation is CASSFLLVLGDRGRGGYTF.